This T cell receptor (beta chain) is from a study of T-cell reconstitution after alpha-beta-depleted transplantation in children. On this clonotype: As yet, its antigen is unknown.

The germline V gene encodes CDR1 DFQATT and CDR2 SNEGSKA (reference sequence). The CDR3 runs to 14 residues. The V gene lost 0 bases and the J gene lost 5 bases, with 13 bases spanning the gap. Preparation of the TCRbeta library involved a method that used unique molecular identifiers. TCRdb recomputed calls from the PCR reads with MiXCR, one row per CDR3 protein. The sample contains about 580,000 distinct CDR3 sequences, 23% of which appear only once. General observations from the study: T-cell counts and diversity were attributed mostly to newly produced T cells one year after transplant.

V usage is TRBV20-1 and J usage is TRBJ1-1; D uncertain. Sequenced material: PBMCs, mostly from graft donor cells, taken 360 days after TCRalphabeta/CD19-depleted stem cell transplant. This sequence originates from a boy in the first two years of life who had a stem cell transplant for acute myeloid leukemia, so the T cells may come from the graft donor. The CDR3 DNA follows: TGCAGTGCTAGAGATTACCGGGGAGGAACTGAAGCTTTCTTT. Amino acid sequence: CSARDYRGGTEAFF.